This T cell receptor beta chain was retrieved from a study of cytomegalovirus exposure and HLA in healthy donors. This PCR relied on a set of 60 Vbeta primers and 13 Jbeta primers. Data came from immunoSEQ multiplex PCR; TCRdb stores just in-frame clones and leaves some out. There are roughly 55,000 clones in the sample; 81% occur only once, and 2% to 2.5% lies in the top ten. This clone was detected only once. As yet, its antigen is unknown. Broader study findings: Another analysis was done later, and it associated approximately 15,000 TCR beta sequences with HLA alleles at 0.05 false discovery rate. A few V segments could not be told apart, such as TRBV6-2 and TRBV6-3, and were left out.

This CDR3 contains 13 residues. The germline V gene has CDR1 MNHEY and CDR2 SMNVEV (reference sequence). V lost 0 bases and J 15 bases, leaving 15 bases between the germline ends. The receptor's source is a boy younger than 18 in good health and CMV-seropositive. The sample was PBMCs. The chain combines TRBV27 with TRBJ2-1; tentative D call: TRBD1 (5 bases). The DNA for the CDR3 is TGTGCCAGCAGTTTATCGGGGCCCCAGGGTACGTTCTTC. Encoded protein: CASSLSGPQGTFF.